The clone carrying this T cell receptor (beta chain) was counted only a few times. Antigen unknown. This CDR3 region has 14 residues. Germline-derived CDR1 and CDR2 are MNHEY and SMNVEV (reference sequence). V was clipped by 5 bases and J by 1 base, with 12 bases between them. This sample is part of a study of T-cell memory formation after mild COVID-19. Study-wide background: Largely donor-specific TCR clusters were found. Study findings and constraints: SARS-CoV-2 specificity was not confirmed for second-wave clones peaking on day 37. The study detected some responding clones in pre-infection memory, suggesting cross-reactive memory joined.

TCRdb reprocessed the 5' RACE reads with MiXCR, giving one entry per CDR3 protein. This sample has around 390,000 distinct CDR3 sequences, with about a sixth found just once. This clonotype originated in a man between 18 and 35 years old who had mild COVID-19 (a few samples of this study predate the infection). Cell type and time point are not known. Specimen: PBMCs or a T cell subset sorted from them (not recorded which). The rearrangement joins TRBV27 to TRBJ2-7, with D hard to call. CDR3 in amino acids: CASSPYRNSYEQYF. DNA of the CDR3: TGTGCCAGCAGTCCGTACCGAAATTCCTACGAGCAGTACTTC.